The 4 T cell receptor beta chains given below trace back to one sample, sequenced in a study of blood T cell repertoires in COVID-19. Only in-frame clones appear in the TCRdb table, and some are missing; sequencing was by immunoSEQ multiplex PCR. In the table there are more than 250,000 clones, 87% of which are singletons. The sequenced sample was peripheral blood. The receptor set was obtained from a man over 45 with active or convalescent COVID-19.

The V and J genes are TRBV6-5 and TRBJ1-1; D not resolved. Germline loops: CDR1 MNHEY, CDR2 SVGAGI. The CDR3 loop spans 14 amino acids. With 6 bases removed from V and 0 bases from J, the gap between germline ends came to 11 bases. CDR3 DNA: TGTGCCAGCAGCCCCGACACTCTGAACACTGAAGCTTTCTTT. It is translated as CASSPDTLNTEAFF.

This clone was recorded once. The chain joins TRBV6-2 or TRBV6-3 to TRBJ2-3; the match to TRBD2 covers 8 bases. The length of the CDR3 is 15 residues. Losses at the gene ends were 0 bases for V and 2 bases for J; bases not matched to a gene: 1. CDR1 is MNHEY and CDR2 is SVGEGT in the germline V gene. CDR3 protein: CASSYSSGNTDTQYF. CDR3 DNA sequence: TGTGCCAGCAGTTACTCTAGCGGGAACACAGATACGCAGTATTTT.

The chain employs TRBV3-1 (or the pseudogene TRBV3-2) and TRBJ2-1; the D is unclear. Trimming removed 0 bases from V and 5 bases from J, with 11 bases in between. The CDR3 has 15 amino acids. CDR1 is LGHDT and CDR2 is YNNKEL in the germline V gene (reference sequence). The CDR3 spells CASSQDSRPNNEQFF. The CDR3 DNA sequence: TGTGCCAGCAGCCAAGATTCCAGGCCCAACAATGAGCAGTTCTTC.

The gene calls are TRBV6-6 and TRBJ2-7, with D hard to call. Per germline, CDR1 MNHNY and CDR2 SVGAGI (reference sequence). The ends were cut back, 2 bases at V and 6 bases at J, with 8 bases in the middle. CDR3 length: 12 residues. This CDR3 reads CASSYPGGEQYF. The CDR3 nucleotides read TGTGCCAGCAGTTACCCCGGTGGCGAGCAGTACTTC.